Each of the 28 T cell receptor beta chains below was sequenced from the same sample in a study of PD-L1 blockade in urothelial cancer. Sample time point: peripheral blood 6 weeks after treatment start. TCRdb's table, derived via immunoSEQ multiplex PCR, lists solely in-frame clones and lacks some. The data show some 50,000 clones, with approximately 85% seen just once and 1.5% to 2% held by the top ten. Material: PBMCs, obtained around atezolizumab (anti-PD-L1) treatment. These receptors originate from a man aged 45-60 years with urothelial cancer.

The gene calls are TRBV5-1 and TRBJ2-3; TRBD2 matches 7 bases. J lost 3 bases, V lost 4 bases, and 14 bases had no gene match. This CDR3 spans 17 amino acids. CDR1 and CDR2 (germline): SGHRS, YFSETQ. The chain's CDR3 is CASSPSRSRGGTDTQYF. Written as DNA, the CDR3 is TGCGCCAGCAGCCCTTCCCGGTCGAGGGGAGGGACAGATACGCAGTATTTT.

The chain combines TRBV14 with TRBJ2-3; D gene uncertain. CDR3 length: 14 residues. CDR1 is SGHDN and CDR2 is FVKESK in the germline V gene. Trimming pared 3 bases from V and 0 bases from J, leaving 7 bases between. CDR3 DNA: TGTGCCAGCAGCCACCTAATTAGCACAGATACGCAGTATTTT. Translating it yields CASSHLISTDTQYF.

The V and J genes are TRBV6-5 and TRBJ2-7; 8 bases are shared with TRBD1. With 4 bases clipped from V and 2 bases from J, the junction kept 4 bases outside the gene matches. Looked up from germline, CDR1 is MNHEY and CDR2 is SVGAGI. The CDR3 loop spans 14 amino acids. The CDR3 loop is CASSSGQVTYEQYF. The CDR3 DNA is TGTGCCAGCAGTTCGGGACAGGTGACCTACGAGCAGTACTTC.

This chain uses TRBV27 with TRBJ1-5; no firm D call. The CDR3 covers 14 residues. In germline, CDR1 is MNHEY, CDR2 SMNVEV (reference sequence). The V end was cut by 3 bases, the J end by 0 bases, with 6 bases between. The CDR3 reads CASSFSYSNQPQHF. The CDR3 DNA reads TGTGCCAGCAGTTTCAGTTATAGCAATCAGCCCCAGCATTTT.

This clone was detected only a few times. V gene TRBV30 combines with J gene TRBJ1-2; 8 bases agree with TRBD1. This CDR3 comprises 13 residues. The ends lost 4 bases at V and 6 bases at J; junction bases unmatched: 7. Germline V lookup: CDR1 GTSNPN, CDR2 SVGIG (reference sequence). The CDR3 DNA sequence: TGTGCCTGGATTGACAGGGGCCTAGATGGCTACACCTTC. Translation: CAWIDRGLDGYTF.

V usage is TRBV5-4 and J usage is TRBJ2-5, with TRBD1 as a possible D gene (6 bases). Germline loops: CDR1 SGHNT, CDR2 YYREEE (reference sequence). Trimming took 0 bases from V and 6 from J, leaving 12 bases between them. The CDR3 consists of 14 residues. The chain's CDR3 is CASSLAGVQKTQYF. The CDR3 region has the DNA TGTGCCAGCAGCTTGGCAGGGGTGCAAAAGACCCAGTACTTC.

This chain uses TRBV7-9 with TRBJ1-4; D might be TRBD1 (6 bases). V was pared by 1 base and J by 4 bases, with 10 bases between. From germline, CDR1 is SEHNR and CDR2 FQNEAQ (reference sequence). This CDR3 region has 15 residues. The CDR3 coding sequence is TGTGCCAGCAGCTTAGGGGGGCAGGGTAATGAAAAACTGTTTTTT. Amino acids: CASSLGGQGNEKLFF.

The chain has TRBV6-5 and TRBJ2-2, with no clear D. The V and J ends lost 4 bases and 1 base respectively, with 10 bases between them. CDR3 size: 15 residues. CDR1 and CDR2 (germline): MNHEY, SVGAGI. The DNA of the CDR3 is TGTGCCAGCAGTTTGGAGATACAGAACACCGGGGAGCTGTTTTTT. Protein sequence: CASSLEIQNTGELFF.

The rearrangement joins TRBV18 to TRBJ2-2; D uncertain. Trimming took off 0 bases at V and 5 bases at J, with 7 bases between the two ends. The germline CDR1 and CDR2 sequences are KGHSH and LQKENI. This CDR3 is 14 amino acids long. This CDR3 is CASSPPWATGELFF. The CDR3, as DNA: TGTGCCAGCTCACCACCTTGGGCAACCGGGGAGCTGTTTTTT.

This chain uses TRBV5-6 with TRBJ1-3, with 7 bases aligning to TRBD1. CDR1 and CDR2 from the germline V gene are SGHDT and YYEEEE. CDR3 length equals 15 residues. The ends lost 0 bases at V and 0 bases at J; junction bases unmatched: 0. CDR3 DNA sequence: TGTGCCAGCAGCTTGGCAGGGGGCTCTGGAAACACCATATATTTT. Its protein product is CASSLAGGSGNTIYF.

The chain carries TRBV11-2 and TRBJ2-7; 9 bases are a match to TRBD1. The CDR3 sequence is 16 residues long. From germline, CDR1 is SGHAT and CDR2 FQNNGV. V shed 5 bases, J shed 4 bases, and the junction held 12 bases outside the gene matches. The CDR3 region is CASSGWNRGQEYEQYF. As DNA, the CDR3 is TGTGCCAGCAGCGGATGGAACAGGGGGCAGGAGTACGAGCAGTACTTC. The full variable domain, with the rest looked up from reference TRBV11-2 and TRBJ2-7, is EAGVAQSPRYKIIEKRQSVAFWCNPISGHATLYWYQQILGQGPKLLIQFQNNGVVDDSQLPKDRFSAERLKGVDSTLKIQPAKLEDSAVYLCASSGWNRGQEYEQYFGPGTRLTVT.

CDR3 sequence reads: CATSRDPPGGIKSGANVLTF. Written as DNA, the CDR3 is TGTGCCACCAGCAGAGATCCCCCAGGAGGTATCAAATCTGGGGCCAACGTCCTGACTTTC. The V call is TRBV15, the J call TRBJ2-6, with D perhaps matching TRBD2 (5 bases). The V end was cut by 0 bases, the J end by 1 base, with 19 bases between. This CDR3 spans 20 amino acids. Germline CDR1 is LNHNV and CDR2 is YYDKDF (reference sequence). Variable domain in full (rest from reference TRBV15 and TRBJ2-6): DAMVIQNPRYQVTQFGKPVTLSCSQTLNHNVMYWYQQKSSQAPKLLFHYYDKDFNNEADTPDNFQSRRPNTSFCFLDIRSPGLGDTAMYLCATSRDPPGGIKSGANVLTFGAGSRLTVL.

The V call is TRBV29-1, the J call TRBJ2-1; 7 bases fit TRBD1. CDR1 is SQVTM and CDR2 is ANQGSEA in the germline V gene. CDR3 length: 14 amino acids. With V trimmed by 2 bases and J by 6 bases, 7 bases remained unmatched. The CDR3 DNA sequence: TGCAGCGTTGAATTGAACAGGGGCAGCAATGAGCAGTTCTTC. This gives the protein CSVELNRGSNEQFF.

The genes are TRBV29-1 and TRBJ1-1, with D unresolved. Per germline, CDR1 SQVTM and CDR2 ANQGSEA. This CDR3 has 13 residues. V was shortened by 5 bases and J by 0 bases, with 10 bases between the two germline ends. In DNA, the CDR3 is TGCAGCGTTACATACATGATGAACACTGAAGCTTTCTTT. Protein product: CSVTYMMNTEAFF.

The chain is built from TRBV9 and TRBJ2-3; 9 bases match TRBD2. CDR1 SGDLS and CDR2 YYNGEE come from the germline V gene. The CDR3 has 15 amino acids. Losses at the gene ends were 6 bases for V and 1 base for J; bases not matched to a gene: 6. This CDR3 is CASTIKREGTDTQYF. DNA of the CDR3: TGTGCCAGCACCATCAAGCGGGAGGGCACAGATACGCAGTATTTT.

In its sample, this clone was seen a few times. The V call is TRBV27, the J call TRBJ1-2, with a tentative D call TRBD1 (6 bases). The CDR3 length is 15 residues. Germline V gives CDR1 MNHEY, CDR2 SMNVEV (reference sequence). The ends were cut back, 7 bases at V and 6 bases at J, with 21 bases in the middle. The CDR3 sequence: CASTPGGGGMDGYTF. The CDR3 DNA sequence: TGTGCCAGCACGCCGGGAGGGGGGGGTATGGATGGCTACACCTTC.

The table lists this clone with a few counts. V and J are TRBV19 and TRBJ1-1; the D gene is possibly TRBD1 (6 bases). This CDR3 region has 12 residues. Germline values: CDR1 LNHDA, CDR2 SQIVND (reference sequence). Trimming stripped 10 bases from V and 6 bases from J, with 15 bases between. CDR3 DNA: TGTGCCACTAGCCAGGGGCAGGCTGAAGCTTTCTTT. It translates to CATSQGQAEAFF.

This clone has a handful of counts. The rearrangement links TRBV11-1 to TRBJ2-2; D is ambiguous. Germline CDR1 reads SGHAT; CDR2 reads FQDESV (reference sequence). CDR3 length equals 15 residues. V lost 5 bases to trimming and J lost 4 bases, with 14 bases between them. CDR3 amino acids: CASSPRSSGTGELFF. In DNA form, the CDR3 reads TGTGCCAGCAGCCCGCGTAGCTCGGGCACCGGGGAGCTGTTTTTT.

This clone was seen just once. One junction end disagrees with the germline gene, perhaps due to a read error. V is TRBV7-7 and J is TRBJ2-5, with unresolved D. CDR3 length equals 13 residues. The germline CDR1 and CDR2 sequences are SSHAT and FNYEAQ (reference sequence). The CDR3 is CASSFFAGETQYF. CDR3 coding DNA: TGTGCTAGCAGCTTTTTTGCCGGGGAGACCCAGTACTTC.

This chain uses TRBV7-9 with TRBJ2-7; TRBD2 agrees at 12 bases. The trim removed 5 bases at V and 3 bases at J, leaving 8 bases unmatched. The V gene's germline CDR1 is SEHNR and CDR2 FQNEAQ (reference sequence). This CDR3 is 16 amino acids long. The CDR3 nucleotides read TGTGCCAGCAGCCCACGGACTAGCGGGGCGTTCTACGAGCAGTACTTC. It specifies CASSPRTSGAFYEQYF.

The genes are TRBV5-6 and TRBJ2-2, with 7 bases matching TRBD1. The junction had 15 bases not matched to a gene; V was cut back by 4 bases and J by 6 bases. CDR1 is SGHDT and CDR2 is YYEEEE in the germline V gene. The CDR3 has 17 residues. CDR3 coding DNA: TGTGCCAGCAGCCCCCTCGGGGACAGCCCTAAGGCCGGGGAGCTGTTTTTT. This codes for CASSPLGDSPKAGELFF. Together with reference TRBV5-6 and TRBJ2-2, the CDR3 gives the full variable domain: DAGVTQSPTHLIKTRGQQVTLRCSPKSGHDTVSWYQQALGQGPQFIFQYYEEEERQRGNFPDRFSGHQFPNYSSELNVNALLLGDSALYLCASSPLGDSPKAGELFFGEGSRLTVL.

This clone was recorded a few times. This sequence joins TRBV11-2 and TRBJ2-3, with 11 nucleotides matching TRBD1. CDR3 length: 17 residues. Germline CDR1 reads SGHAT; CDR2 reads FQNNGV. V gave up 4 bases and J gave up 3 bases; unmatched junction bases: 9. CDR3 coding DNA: TGTGCCAGCAGCTCCGGGGTGGGACAGGGGGTAACAGATACGCAGTATTTT. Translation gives CASSSGVGQGVTDTQYF.

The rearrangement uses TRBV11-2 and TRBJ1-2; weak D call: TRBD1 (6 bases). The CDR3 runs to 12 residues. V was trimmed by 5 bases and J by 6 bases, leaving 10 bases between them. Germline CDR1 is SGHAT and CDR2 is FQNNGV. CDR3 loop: CASSRPGDGYTF. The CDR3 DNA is TGTGCCAGCAGCAGGCCAGGGGATGGCTACACCTTC.

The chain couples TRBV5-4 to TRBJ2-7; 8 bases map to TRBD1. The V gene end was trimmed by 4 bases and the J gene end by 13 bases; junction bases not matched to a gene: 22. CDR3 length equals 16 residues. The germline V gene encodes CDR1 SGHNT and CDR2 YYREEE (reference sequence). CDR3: CASSGPPGGEGRTLYF. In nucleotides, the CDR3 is TGTGCCAGCAGCGGACCCCCAGGGGGCGAGGGTAGGACCCTATACTTC.

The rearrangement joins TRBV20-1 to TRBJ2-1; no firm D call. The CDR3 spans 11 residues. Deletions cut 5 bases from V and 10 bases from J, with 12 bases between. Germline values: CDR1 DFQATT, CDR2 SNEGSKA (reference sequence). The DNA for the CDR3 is TGCAGTGCTCCACAACCAAAAGAGCAGTTCTTC. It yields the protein CSAPQPKEQFF.

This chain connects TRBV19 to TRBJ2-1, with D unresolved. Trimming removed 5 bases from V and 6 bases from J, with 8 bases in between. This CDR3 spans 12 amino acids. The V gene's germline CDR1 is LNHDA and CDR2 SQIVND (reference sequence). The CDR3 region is CASSHQSNEQFF. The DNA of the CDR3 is TGTGCCAGTAGTCACCAGTCCAATGAGCAGTTCTTC.

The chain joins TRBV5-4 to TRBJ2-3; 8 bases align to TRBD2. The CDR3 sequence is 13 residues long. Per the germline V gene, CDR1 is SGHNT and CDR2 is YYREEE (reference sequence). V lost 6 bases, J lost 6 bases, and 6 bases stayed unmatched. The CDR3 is CASTLGGRDTQYF. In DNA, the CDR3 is TGTGCCAGCACCCTGGGCGGGAGGGATACGCAGTATTTT.

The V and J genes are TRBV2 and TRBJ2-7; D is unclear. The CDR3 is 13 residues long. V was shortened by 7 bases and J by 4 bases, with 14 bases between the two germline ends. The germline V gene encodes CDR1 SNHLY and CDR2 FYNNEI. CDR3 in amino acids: CASKKYESYEQYF. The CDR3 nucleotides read TGTGCCAGCAAGAAATACGAGAGTTACGAGCAGTACTTC.